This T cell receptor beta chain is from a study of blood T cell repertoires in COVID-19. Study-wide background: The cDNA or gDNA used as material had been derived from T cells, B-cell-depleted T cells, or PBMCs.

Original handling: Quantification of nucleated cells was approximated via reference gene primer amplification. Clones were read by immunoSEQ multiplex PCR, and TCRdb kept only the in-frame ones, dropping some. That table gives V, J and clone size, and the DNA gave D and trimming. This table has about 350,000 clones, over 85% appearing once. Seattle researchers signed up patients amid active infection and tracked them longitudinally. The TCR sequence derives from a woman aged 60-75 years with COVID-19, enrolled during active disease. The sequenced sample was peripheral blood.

The CDR3 DNA follows: TGTGCCAGCAGCCCGTATAACTATGGCTACACCTTC. Translation gives CASSPYNYGYTF. The genes are TRBV5-6 and TRBJ1-2; D call uncertain. Germline loops: CDR1 SGHDT, CDR2 YYEEEE. Trimming cost V 4 bases and J 1 base, with 5 bases left between them. This CDR3 region has 12 residues.